This is a list of T cell receptor beta chains from one sample in a study of T cells in localized non-small cell lung cancer. Profiled with immunoSEQ multiplex PCR; TCRdb holds only in-frame clones, not every one. In the table there are 60,000 to 75,000 clones, roughly 76% of which are singletons. The source material was PBMCs, sampled before any cancer treatment. The receptors stem from a man between 35 and 75 years old with stage II lung adenocarcinoma. Both conserved end residues are part of each CDR3. D genes are given only for firm matches. Size is omitted from some rows. Given values are once, few, many or a class for expanded clones.

cdr3_aa: CAWSAQIKTGEAFF
cdr3_nt: TGTGCCTGGAGCGCACAAATAAAAACAGGGGAAGCTTTCTTT
v_call: TRBV30
j_call: TRBJ1-1
d_call: .
clone_size: many

cdr3_aa: CASSLEPGQTYEQYF
cdr3_nt: TGTGCCAGCAGCTTAGAACCGGGACAGACCTACGAGCAGTACTTC
v_call: TRBV11-3
j_call: TRBJ2-7
d_call: TRBD1
clone_size: .

cdr3_aa: CASRRQGYLDQPQHF
cdr3_nt: TGTGCCAGTAGGCGACAGGGATATCTGGATCAGCCCCAGCATTTT
v_call: TRBV19
j_call: TRBJ1-5
d_call: TRBD1
clone_size: once

cdr3_aa: CASSFEGEQYF
cdr3_nt: TGTGCCAGCAGCTTTGAGGGCGAGCAGTACTTC
v_call: TRBV5-6
j_call: TRBJ2-7
d_call: .
clone_size: once

cdr3_aa: CASSMSQAGPLEQYF
cdr3_nt: TGTGCCAGTAGTATGAGTCAAGCGGGGCCGCTCGAGCAGTACTTC
v_call: TRBV19
j_call: TRBJ2-7
d_call: TRBD2
clone_size: .

cdr3_aa: CASSLEGGSYNEQFF
cdr3_nt: TGTGCCAGCAGCTTAGAAGGGGGCTCCTACAATGAGCAGTTCTTC
v_call: TRBV11-2
j_call: TRBJ2-1
d_call: .
clone_size: .

cdr3_aa: CASTRLAGGDEQYF
cdr3_nt: TGTGCCAGCACCCGACTAGCGGGAGGGGACGAGCAGTACTTC
v_call: TRBV6-1
j_call: TRBJ2-7
d_call: TRBD2
clone_size: .

cdr3_aa: CASSKDGGLTEAFF
cdr3_nt: TGTGCCAGCTCAAAGGACGGGGGTCTCACTGAAGCTTTCTTT
v_call: TRBV6-1
j_call: TRBJ1-1
d_call: .
clone_size: .

cdr3_aa: CAYLRGGGEDYGYTF
cdr3_nt: TGTGCCTACTTACGAGGAGGGGGCGAGGACTATGGCTACACCTTC
v_call: TRBV2
j_call: TRBJ1-2
d_call: TRBD1
clone_size: .

cdr3_aa: CASSSSEEGEQFF
cdr3_nt: TGCGCCAGCAGCTCAAGCGAGGAGGGAGAGCAGTTCTTC
v_call: TRBV5-1
j_call: TRBJ2-1
d_call: .
clone_size: .

cdr3_aa: CASSGQGRTEAFF
cdr3_nt: TGTGCCAGTAGTGGACAGGGTAGGACTGAAGCTTTCTTT
v_call: TRBV19
j_call: TRBJ1-1
d_call: TRBD1
clone_size: once

cdr3_aa: CASSLAASLGEGTQYF
cdr3_nt: TGCGCCAGCAGCTTGGCAGCCAGCCTTGGAGAAGGGACCCAGTACTTC
v_call: TRBV5-1
j_call: TRBJ2-5
d_call: .
clone_size: .

cdr3_aa: CASSFPPIPGNTEAFF
cdr3_nt: TGTGCCAGCAGCTTCCCACCCATTCCGGGGAACACTGAAGCTTTCTTT
v_call: TRBV13
j_call: TRBJ1-1
d_call: .
clone_size: .

cdr3_aa: CASSQAWTTDTQYF
cdr3_nt: TGTGCCAGCAGCCAAGCGTGGACCACAGATACGCAGTATTTT
v_call: TRBV14
j_call: TRBJ2-3
d_call: .
clone_size: .

cdr3_aa: CAGGEGSTDTQYF
cdr3_nt: TGTGCTGGGGGCGAAGGGAGCACAGATACGCAGTATTTT
v_call: TRBV6-1
j_call: TRBJ2-3
d_call: .
clone_size: .

cdr3_aa: CASSEFAGGPGANVLTF
cdr3_nt: TGTGCCAGCAGTGAATTTGCGGGAGGGCCTGGGGCCAACGTCCTGACTTTC
v_call: TRBV25-1
j_call: TRBJ2-6
d_call: TRBD2
clone_size: .

cdr3_aa: CASSAHAPPGQGELNEQFF
cdr3_nt: TGCGCCAGCAGCGCTCACGCGCCCCCGGGACAGGGGGAGTTAAATGAGCAGTTCTTC
v_call: TRBV5-1
j_call: TRBJ2-1
d_call: TRBD1
clone_size: once

cdr3_aa: CASSLETSGSKRQFF
cdr3_nt: TGCGCCAGCAGCTTGGAAACTAGCGGGAGTAAACGGCAGTTCTTC
v_call: TRBV5-1
j_call: TRBJ2-1
d_call: TRBD2
clone_size: .

cdr3_aa: CASSGTNGNEQFF
cdr3_nt: TGCGCCAGCAGTGGGACGAACGGCAATGAGCAGTTCTTC
v_call: TRBV10-2
j_call: TRBJ2-1
d_call: .
clone_size: .

cdr3_aa: CASSLGTGGGYTF
cdr3_nt: TGTGCCAGCTCACTCGGGACAGGGGGCGGCTACACCTTC
v_call: TRBV18
j_call: TRBJ1-2
d_call: TRBD1
clone_size: .

cdr3_aa: CASSLGMGQYF
cdr3_nt: TGTGCCAGCAGCTTAGGGATGGGGCAGTACTTC
v_call: TRBV7-6
j_call: TRBJ2-7
d_call: .
clone_size: .

cdr3_aa: CASSSKKGSVYGYTF
cdr3_nt: TGTGCCAGCAGTTCGAAAAAGGGGTCGGTCTATGGCTACACCTTC
v_call: TRBV2
j_call: TRBJ1-2
d_call: .
clone_size: .

cdr3_aa: CASSWNGGLSGGYTF
cdr3_nt: TGCGCCAGCAGTTGGAATGGGGGGTTATCTGGCGGCTACACCTTC
v_call: TRBV5-1
j_call: TRBJ1-2
d_call: .
clone_size: once

cdr3_aa: CASSYKGYGYTF
cdr3_nt: TGTGCCAGCAGTTATAAAGGGTATGGCTACACCTTC
v_call: TRBV28
j_call: TRBJ1-2
d_call: .
clone_size: .